This T cell receptor beta chain was identified during a study of blood T cell repertoires in COVID-19. Study details: From the United States, Italy and Spain came samples of acute and convalescent COVID-19.

The CDR3 has 14 amino acids. With 1 base removed from V and 7 bases from J, the gap between germline ends came to 11 bases. Germline V gives CDR1 LNHDA, CDR2 SQIVND (reference sequence). The repertoire was sequenced with immunoSEQ multiplex PCR; TCRdb's copy has only in-frame clones and lacks some. Of approximately 200,000 clones in the sample, almost 85% were seen once. The receptor comes from a human donor with acute or convalescent COVID-19. The donor label of this sample is uncertain. The chain couples TRBV19 to TRBJ2-1; possible D gene TRBD1, 6 bases. The sample consisted of peripheral blood. In DNA form, the CDR3 reads TGTGCCAGTAGTATAGCTAACAGGGAGAATGAGCAGTTCTTC. Translated, it gives CASSIANRENEQFF.